Listed here are 23 T cell receptor beta chains from one sample, sequenced in a study of radiotherapy plus CTLA-4 blockade in lung cancer. The data were produced by immunoSEQ multiplex PCR, yet TCRdb's version contains in-frame clones alone and is incomplete. The table has about 99,000 clones, about 86% seen once. Sequencing was performed on peripheral blood, taken from a patient treated with radiotherapy plus ipilimumab. These receptors came from a human donor with non-small cell lung cancer that progressed on radiotherapy plus ipilimumab.

The chain joins TRBV9 to TRBJ2-5, with 8 nucleotides matching TRBD2. This CDR3 region has 17 residues. Losses at the gene ends were 0 bases for V and 1 base for J; bases not matched to a gene: 8. Germline loops: CDR1 SGDLS, CDR2 YYNGEE. The DNA of the CDR3 is TGTGCCAGCAGCGTAGACCCCCCGGGGGGGATCCAAGAGACCCAGTACTTC. Translation gives CASSVDPPGGIQETQYF.

The rearrangement uses TRBV14 and TRBJ1-1; D might be TRBD1 (5 bases). CDR3 length: 16 amino acids. V was trimmed by 3 bases and J by 3 bases, leaving 17 bases between them. CDR1 SGHDN and CDR2 FVKESK come from the germline V gene. The CDR3: CASSHPPGAGDTEAFF. CDR3 coding DNA: TGTGCCAGCAGCCACCCCCCGGGAGCGGGGGACACTGAAGCTTTCTTT.

Turning to this clone: One end of the junction varies from germline; a read error may be responsible. The chain uses TRBV5-1 and TRBJ1-4; D is unclear. The germline gives CDR1 SGHRS, CDR2 YFSETQ. This CDR3 is built from 14 residues. CDR3 nucleotides: TGCGCCAGCAGCCCCGGGATAAGGGATGAAAAACTGCTTTTT. Residues: CASSPGIRDEKLLF. Supplemented by reference TRBV5-1 and TRBJ1-4, the full variable domain reads KAGVTQTPRYLIKTRGQQVTLSCSPISGHRSVSWYQQTPGQGLQFLFEYFSETQRNKGNFPGRFSGRQFSNSRSEMNVSTLELGDSALYLCASSPGIRDEKLLFGSGTQLSVL.

The V call is TRBV7-9, the J call TRBJ2-2, with 11 bases identical to TRBD2. Looked up from germline, CDR1 is SEHNR and CDR2 is FQNEAQ (reference sequence). The trim removed 8 bases at V and 7 bases at J, leaving 9 bases unmatched. The CDR3 loop spans 15 amino acids. CDR3 nucleotide sequence: TGTGCCAGCTCAATTAGCGGGAGGGCAAACGGGGAGCTGTTTTTT. As protein: CASSISGRANGELFF.

The V call is TRBV29-1, the J call TRBJ2-5; no reliable D call. V lost 3 bases, J lost 9 bases, and 20 bases lay in between. Looked up from germline, CDR1 is SQVTM and CDR2 is ANQGSEA. This CDR3 region has 14 residues. Written as DNA, the CDR3 is TGCAGCGTTGATGGGAACGGGCAGGTTGGGGCCCAGTACTTC. It codes for CSVDGNGQVGAQYF.

CDR3 sequence (DNA): TGCGCCAGCAGCCGACTAGCGGGGTCCTCTAGCACAGATACGCAGTATTTT. Translation: CASSRLAGSSSTDTQYF. V and J are TRBV5-1 and TRBJ2-3; 11 bases are a match to TRBD2. From germline, CDR1 is SGHRS and CDR2 YFSETQ. CDR3 length equals 17 residues. Trimming removed 4 bases from V and 0 bases from J; junction bases left unmatched: 7.

This clone has more than one count but fewer than ten. This chain links TRBV4-2 with TRBJ1-4; maybe TRBD1 (6 bases). CDR1 and CDR2 (germline): LGHNA, YNFKEQ. The CDR3 length is 13 residues. Trimming removed 4 bases at V and 5 bases at J, with 8 bases between. CDR3 DNA: TGTGCCAGCAGCCGAGACAGGAATGAAAAACTGTTTTTT. This sequence encodes CASSRDRNEKLFF.

This sequence joins TRBV18 and TRBJ2-1; 7 bases agree with TRBD2. The CDR3 has 14 residues. V lost 4 bases and J lost 5; bases outside the gene matches: 5. Germline loops: CDR1 KGHSH, CDR2 LQKENI. CDR3 DNA: TGTGCCAGCTCACTTCTAGCGGAGCACAATGAGCAGTTCTTC. It encodes CASSLLAEHNEQFF.

The chain carries TRBV29-1 and TRBJ1-1; no firm D call. The V and J ends lost 6 bases and 7 bases respectively, with 9 bases between them. There are 10 residues in the CDR3. Per germline, CDR1 SQVTM and CDR2 ANQGSEA. The CDR3 loop is CSVKTHEAFF. CDR3 nucleotides: TGCAGCGTAAAAACCCATGAAGCTTTCTTT.

J is TRBJ1-4 and V is TRBV7-9; 12 nucleotides line up with TRBD1. Trimming took 5 bases from V and 11 from J; bases not matched to a gene: 6. CDR1 and CDR2 from the germline V gene are SEHNR and FQNEAQ (reference sequence). This CDR3 contains 14 residues. The CDR3 is CASSPGQGARKLFF. As DNA, the CDR3 is TGTGCCAGCAGCCCGGGACAGGGGGCGAGGAAACTGTTTTTT.

V is TRBV12-5 and J is TRBJ2-3, with 9 bases lining up with TRBD1. J was trimmed by 4 bases and V by 8 bases; bases with no gene match: 4. The CDR3 has 13 residues. Germline loops: CDR1 LGHNT, CDR2 FRNRAP. For the CDR3, the DNA is TGTGCTAGTAACAGGGGGCGCGCAGATACGCAGTATTTT. It yields the protein CASNRGRADTQYF. Full variable domain (outside the CDR3, taken from reference TRBV12-5 and TRBJ2-3): DARVTQTPRHKVTEMGQEVTMRCQPILGHNTVFWYRQTMMQGLELLAYFRNRAPLDDSGMPKDRFSAEMPDATLATLKIQPSEPRDSAVYFCASNRGRADTQYFGPGTRLTVL.

In this sample, this clone turned up once. V and J are TRBV7-8 and TRBJ1-2; the match to TRBD1 covers 8 bases. The CDR3 contains 14 residues. Germline V gene lookup returns CDR1 SGHVS and CDR2 FQNEAQ. The V segment lost 4 bases and the J segment 3 bases; nucleotides outside the gene matches: 4. The CDR3 nucleotides are TGTGCCAGCAGCTCGGGACAGGAGTACTATGGCTACACCTTC. As protein: CASSSGQEYYGYTF.

The chain is built from TRBV6-1 and TRBJ2-4; no definite D call. Trimming took off 0 bases at V and 6 bases at J, with 9 bases between the two ends. CDR1 MNHNS and CDR2 SASEGT come from the germline V gene. CDR3 length: 14 residues. The CDR3 bases are TGTGCCAGCAGTGAAGCGTCTAGAGGAAACATTCAGTACTTC. It codes for CASSEASRGNIQYF.

The J gene is TRBJ2-2, the V gene TRBV30, with D possibly being TRBD1 or TRBD2 (5 bases each). The CDR3 totals 17 residues. Trimming removed 8 bases from V and 5 bases from J, with 27 bases in between. Germline V lookup: CDR1 GTSNPN, CDR2 SVGIG (reference sequence). Here the CDR3 reads CAGDLPQAGSWTGELFF. The CDR3 nucleotides read TGTGCCGGTGACCTCCCCCAGGCAGGGAGTTGGACCGGGGAGCTGTTTTTT.

The genes are TRBV10-3 and TRBJ2-1; 7 positions match TRBD2. The trim removed 6 bases at V and 5 bases at J, leaving 4 bases unmatched. Germline CDR1 and CDR2: ENHRY and SYGVKD. This CDR3 has 13 amino acids. This chain's CDR3 is CAIRSSGNNEQFF. The CDR3 DNA reads as TGTGCCATCAGATCCAGCGGGAACAATGAGCAGTTCTTC.

This chain connects TRBV10-1 to TRBJ2-2; D gene ambiguous. Germline loops: CDR1 WNHNN, CDR2 SYGVQD (reference sequence). The length of the CDR3 is 13 residues. Trimming shortened V by 5 bases and J by 2 bases, and 6 bases separated the two germline ends. In nucleotides, the CDR3 is TGCGCCAGCAGTCATCAAAACACCGGGGAGCTGTTTTTT. Translation: CASSHQNTGELFF.

The chain couples TRBV29-1 to TRBJ1-2, with 8 bases that match TRBD1. The ends lost 3 bases at V and 5 bases at J; junction bases unmatched: 11. The germline V gene has CDR1 SQVTM and CDR2 ANQGSEA. The CDR3 runs to 15 residues. The CDR3 is CSVEPSGQGPYGYTF. CDR3 DNA: TGCAGCGTTGAGCCTTCCGGACAGGGCCCTTATGGCTACACCTTC. The full variable domain, completed using reference TRBV29-1 and TRBJ1-2, is SAVISQKPSRDICQRGTSLTIQCQVDSQVTMMFWYRQQPGQSLTLIATANQGSEATYESGFVIDKFPISRPNLTFSTLTVSNMSPEDSSIYLCSVEPSGQGPYGYTFGSGTRLTVV.

In its sample, this clone was seen once. This rearrangement joins TRBV5-6 to TRBJ2-2; possibly TRBD1 for D (6 bases). V lost 7 bases and J 2 bases, leaving 18 bases between the germline ends. The germline CDR1 and CDR2 sequences are SGHDT and YYEEEE. The CDR3 has 16 residues. The CDR3 sequence: CASQTLVGANTGELFF. The CDR3 DNA reads TGTGCCAGCCAAACTTTGGTGGGGGCCAACACCGGGGAGCTGTTTTTT. The full variable domain, completed using reference TRBV5-6 and TRBJ2-2, is DAGVTQSPTHLIKTRGQQVTLRCSPKSGHDTVSWYQQALGQGPQFIFQYYEEEERQRGNFPDRFSGHQFPNYSSELNVNALLLGDSALYLCASQTLVGANTGELFFGEGSRLTVL.

The chain recombines TRBV11-2 with TRBJ1-1; D remains unclear. V lost 5 bases and J lost 1, with 8 bases in between. The CDR3 runs 13 residues. Germline V CDR1 and CDR2: SGHAT, FQNNGV. CDR3 protein: CASSPRANTEAFF. CDR3 bases: TGTGCCAGCAGCCCCCGGGCGAACACTGAAGCTTTCTTT.

This clone was seen a handful of times. V usage is TRBV6-6 and J usage is TRBJ2-1; 10 nucleotides agree with TRBD2. The CDR3 spans 16 residues. Per germline, CDR1 MNHNY and CDR2 SVGAGI (reference sequence). Trimming cost V 6 bases and J 7 bases; bases outside gene matches: 12. CDR3 DNA sequence: TGTGCCAGCAGACAACGGACTAGCGGTCTTAGGAATGAGCAGTTCTTC. Residues: CASRQRTSGLRNEQFF.

This clone was picked up one time. The chain uses TRBV18 and TRBJ2-1; TRBD2 matches 12 bases. Losses at the gene ends were 4 bases for V and 2 bases for J; bases not matched to a gene: 12. The CDR3 is made up of 19 amino acids. Germline lookup yields CDR1 KGHSH and CDR2 LQKENI. The CDR3 nucleotides read TGTGCCAGCTCACACCCGGGACTAGCGGGCAGAGGACCCTACAATGAGCAGTTCTTC. Translation: CASSHPGLAGRGPYNEQFF.

V gene TRBV14 combines with J gene TRBJ1-1; 7 bases are shared with TRBD1. The CDR3 is 17 residues long. Germline V gives CDR1 SGHDN, CDR2 FVKESK. J lost 3 bases, V lost 0 bases, and 10 bases had no gene match. The CDR3 bases are TGTGCCAGCAGCCAAGAATCTACCGCCGACAGGGACACTGAAGCTTTCTTT. As protein: CASSQESTADRDTEAFF.

The chain combines TRBV25-1 with TRBJ1-1; tentatively, D is TRBD1 (5 bases). CDR1 is MGHDK, CDR2 SYGVNS, per germline. V was trimmed by 3 bases and J by 10 bases, leaving 12 bases between them. The CDR3 totals 12 residues. CDR3 DNA: TGTGCCAGCAGTGAGCTCCCGGGGGTAGCTTTCTTT. This gives the protein CASSELPGVAFF. The full variable domain, with the rest looked up from reference TRBV25-1 and TRBJ1-1, is EADIYQTPRYLVIGTGKKITLECSQTMGHDKMYWYQQDPGMELHLIHYSYGVNSTEKGDLSSESTVSRIRTEHFPLTLESARPSHTSQYLCASSELPGVAFFGQGTRLTVV.